Listed below are T cell receptor beta chains from one sample, sequenced in a study of CD8+CD57+ T cells in acquired aplastic anemia. TCRdb passed the reads through MiXCR, listing each CDR3 protein once. Of under 250,000 distinct CDR3 sequences detected, 60% to 80% appear once; the ten largest clones hold roughly 61%. Sample: sorted CD4+, CD8+, or CD8+CD57+ T cells (not recorded which) from PBMCs. The receptors shown here come from a human donor with aplastic anemia. CDR3s leave out the opening cysteine and the closing phenylalanine or tryptophan. A D gene is named only where the DNA matches it firmly.

D,V,J,CDR3
NA,TRBV24-1,TRBJ2-7,ATSDGGQPYEQY
TRBD1,TRBV2,TRBJ2-2,ASRSTGGGELF
TRBD2,TRBV14,TRBJ2-7,ASSQVPRGGRYEQY
NA,TRBV5-5,TRBJ2-7,ASSLTGLHYEQY
NA,TRBV29-1,TRBJ1-1,SVVWEHRNTEAF
NA,TRBV29-1,TRBJ2-3,SVESERHRRTDTQY
TRBD1,TRBV19,TRBJ2-7,ASSSRPRQGYYEQY
TRBD1,TRBV3-1,TRBJ2-1,ASSSHRGRGQF
TRBD1,TRBV7-7,TRBJ2-5,ASSPDRGETQY
NA,TRBV24-1,TRBJ2-6,ATSDSQYPANVLT
TRBD1,TRBV2,TRBJ2-7,ASNQLGTGPYEQY
NA,TRBV9,TRBJ1-4,ASSPDSEREKLF
NA,TRBV6-5,TRBJ2-7,ASTEGRGQY
NA,TRBV10-1,TRBJ2-7,ASSVSSSYEQY
NA,TRBV29-1,TRBJ1-1,SGNWGRTEAF
NA,TRBV20-1,TRBJ2-7,SARGRDYEQY
TRBD2,TRBV4-1,TRBJ2-1,ASSQAEVLAADNEQF
NA,TRBV2,TRBJ2-5,ASSRSPTPETQY
TRBD1,TRBV29-1,TRBJ1-2,SVPGQRAYGYT
NA,TRBV7-9,TRBJ2-1,AANGQALYNEQF
NA,TRBV2,TRBJ2-2,ASSPDVTNTGELF
NA,TRBV19,TRBJ1-2,ASSMYGPYGYT
NA,TRBV7-8,TRBJ2-7,AMTVTSSYEQY
NA,TRBV12-3/TRBV12-4,TRBJ2-7,ASSLSTGGSEQY
NA,TRBV5-6,TRBJ2-5,ASSLLEGIETQY
NA,TRBV2,TRBJ1-6,ASSRQENNSPLH
NA,TRBV7-7,TRBJ2-5,ASSPGRRTKETQY
NA,TRBV5-1,TRBJ2-1,ASSLESRAENEQF
TRBD1,TRBV20-1,TRBJ2-1,SRDSSYNEQF
NA,TRBV20-1,TRBJ2-3,SAPVLEGGKDTQY
TRBD1,TRBV5-6,TRBJ1-2,ASSLGGTGVFGYT
NA,TRBV2,TRBJ1-5,ASSERRDRISNQPQH
NA,TRBV5-1,NA,ASAYPGLAETQY
NA,TRBV19,TRBJ2-7,ASSPQTSSYEQY
NA,TRBV5-6,TRBJ2-2,ATSDGGGAGELF
NA,TRBV29-1,TRBJ1-1,SVGGEGTEAF
TRBD1,TRBV7-9,TRBJ1-3,ASSSGRDRENGNTIY
TRBD1,TRBV2,TRBJ2-7,ASTSWTGDSATKQY
NA,TRBV20-1,TRBJ2-1,SARRDFTPEQF
NA,TRBV7-8,TRBJ2-3,ASSTTVTDTQY
NA,TRBV20-1,TRBJ1-1,SARQGSNPTEAF
TRBD1,TRBV4-1,TRBJ2-7,ASSHGTGLYEQY
NA,TRBV19,TRBJ1-3,ASTGGLTGSGNTIY
NA,TRBV29-1,TRBJ2-7,SVGSRGGSYEQY
NA,TRBV12-3/TRBV12-4,TRBJ1-1,ASSFGPSTEAF
TRBD1,TRBV7-9,TRBJ1-5,ASSYRGGQPQH
NA,TRBV20-1,TRBJ1-6,SARDTDSDSPLH